These 27 T cell receptor beta chains were all obtained from the same sample, sequenced in a study of T cell changes during pregnancy in multiple sclerosis. Clones were sequenced by immunoSEQ multiplex PCR, and TCRdb holds only the in-frame ones, with some missing. The sample gives around 34,000 clones, 85% to 90% of which show up once; 0.45% to 0.7% is in the top ten. The sequences come from CD4+ T cells from peripheral blood mononuclear cells, collected in the second trimester of pregnancy. The source is a female donor with multiple sclerosis, enrolled in a pregnancy study.

The chain combines TRBV5-1 with TRBJ2-7, with TRBD2 identical over 14 bases. CDR1 is SGHRS and CDR2 is YFSETQ in the germline V gene. The CDR3 extends over 18 amino acids. Germline trimming cut 3 bases from V and 4 bases from J; bases unmatched to any gene: 12. The CDR3 coding sequence is TGCGCCAGCAGCTCCGGACTAGCGGGAGGCCGGATCGAATACGAGCAGTACTTC. Its protein product is CASSSGLAGGRIEYEQYF.

This clone has just a few counts. The rearrangement joins TRBV7-9 to TRBJ1-2; TRBD1 aligns across 8 bases. CDR1 is SEHNR and CDR2 is FQNEAQ in the germline V gene (reference sequence). The V segment lost 3 bases and the J segment 6 bases; nucleotides outside the gene matches: 9. The CDR3 contains 15 residues. CDR3 region: CASSFPGQALNGYTF. CDR3 in DNA: TGTGCCAGCAGCTTTCCGGGACAGGCTCTAAATGGCTACACCTTC.

This chain links TRBV2 with TRBJ2-1; the match to TRBD2 covers 12 bases. There are 15 residues in the CDR3. J was trimmed by 9 bases and V by 6 bases; bases with no gene match: 9. CDR1 and CDR2 (germline): SNHLY, FYNNEI. The CDR3 nucleotides read TGTGCCAGCAGGTGGATGACTAGCGGGAGTTCTGAGCAGTTCTTC. It yields the protein CASRWMTSGSSEQFF.

This chain uses TRBV5-1 with TRBJ2-5; 7 bases map to TRBD1. The CDR3 sequence is 14 residues long. J lost 2 bases, V lost 4 bases, and 5 bases had no gene match. Germline V gene data show CDR1 as SGHRS and CDR2 as YFSETQ. Written as DNA, the CDR3 is TGCGCCAGCAGCAAAGACAGGGCACAAGAGACCCAGTACTTC. This gives the protein CASSKDRAQETQYF.

The J gene is TRBJ1-4, the V gene TRBV12-1. TRBV12-1 is a recognized pseudogene. CDR3 size: 14 residues. The CDR3 is CASRVLYRNEKLFF. The CDR3 region has the DNA TGTGCCAGTCGGGTTCTCTATCGTAATGAAAAACTGTTTTTT.

The chain joins TRBV5-6 to TRBJ2-1; possible D gene TRBD2, 5 bases. Germline V lookup: CDR1 SGHDT, CDR2 YYEEEE. The CDR3 is made up of 16 amino acids. Trimming pared 4 bases from V and 4 bases from J, leaving 18 bases between. CDR3 in amino acids: CASSRERGRIYNEQFF. The CDR3 bases are TGTGCCAGCAGCCGCGAACGTGGGAGAATATACAATGAGCAGTTCTTC.

The V gene is TRBV6-5, the J gene TRBJ2-1, with 10 positions matching TRBD2. The germline V gene has CDR1 MNHEY and CDR2 SVGAGI. The CDR3 sequence is 14 residues long. Losses at the gene ends were 6 bases for V and 9 bases for J; bases not matched to a gene: 8. The CDR3 protein is CASSLAGAGGEQFF. The CDR3 region has the DNA TGTGCCAGCAGCCTAGCGGGAGCTGGCGGTGAGCAGTTCTTC.

As regards this clone: Germline and junction disagree at one end, which may indicate a read error. The CDR3 sequence: CATRGSLNTDTQYF. CDR3 nucleotides: TGCGCCACAAGGGGCAGTCTAAACACAGATACGCAGTATTTT. J is TRBJ2-3 and V is TRBV28, with a possible D match to TRBD1 (5 bases). Germline V gene sequence: CDR1 MDHEN, CDR2 SYDVKM. The CDR3 consists of 14 residues.

The chain has TRBV12-5 and TRBJ1-1; TRBD1 agrees at 8 bases. The CDR3 spans 12 residues. J gave up 10 bases and V 5 bases, and 6 bases lay outside the gene matches. Germline CDR1 is LGHNT and CDR2 is FRNRAP. The DNA for the CDR3 is TGTGCTAGTGGTCCGGACAGGGCAGGAGCTTTCTTT. Translating it yields CASGPDRAGAFF.

The chain couples TRBV25-1 to TRBJ2-2; tentatively, D is TRBD1 (6 bases). This CDR3 is built from 16 residues. The V and J ends lost 5 bases and 5 bases respectively, with 18 bases between them. CDR1 MGHDK and CDR2 SYGVNS come from the germline V gene. The CDR3 nucleotides are TGTGCCAGCAGTCCCTACGGGACAACCCTAACCGGGGAGCTGTTTTTT. Translating it yields CASSPYGTTLTGELFF.

The chain uses TRBV4-2 and TRBJ2-3, with 8 bases aligning to TRBD1. CDR1 LGHNA and CDR2 YNFKEQ come from the germline V gene. V dropped 4 bases and J dropped 6; count of bases not matched to a gene: 15. The length of the CDR3 is 17 residues. Here the CDR3 DNA reads TGTGCCAGCAGCCTAGACCCCGGACAGGGTGGAACTGATACGCAGTATTTT. It encodes CASSLDPGQGGTDTQYF.

The chain uses TRBV14 and TRBJ2-1, with D possibly TRBD1 on 5 matching bases. Germline CDR1 SGHDN, CDR2 FVKESK. V shed 0 bases and J shed 9 bases, with 12 bases lying between them. The CDR3 spans 14 residues. The CDR3 here is CASSQEVRTSEQFF. CDR3 sequence (DNA): TGTGCCAGCAGCCAAGAGGTCAGGACAAGTGAGCAGTTCTTC.

In DNA form, the CDR3 reads TGTGCCTGGGACAGGGAGTTTGGTGGCTACACCTTC. Protein sequence: CAWDREFGGYTF. The rearrangement links TRBV30 to TRBJ1-2; 7 bases fit TRBD1. This CDR3 comprises 12 residues. Germline values: CDR1 GTSNPN, CDR2 SVGIG (reference sequence). V lost 5 bases, J lost 7 bases, and 7 bases stayed unmatched.

This clone has more than one count but fewer than ten. The DNA of the CDR3 is TGTGCCAGCAGTACAGGCTACAATCAGCCCCAGCATTTT. As protein: CASSTGYNQPQHF. This chain links TRBV2 with TRBJ1-5, with D possibly matching TRBD1 (5 bases). The CDR3 length is 13 residues. Per the germline V gene, CDR1 is SNHLY and CDR2 is FYNNEI. Between the trimmed V and J ends, which lost 5 bases and 3 bases, there was a span of 8 bases.

This chain uses TRBV7-2 with TRBJ1-2, with a weak D call TRBD1 (5 bases). V was shortened by 6 bases and J by 8 bases, with 13 bases between the two germline ends. This CDR3 region has 12 residues. Germline V gene data show CDR1 as SGHTA and CDR2 as FQGNSA. CDR3 sequence reads: CASSHSGKGYTF. CDR3 bases: TGTGCCAGCAGTCACTCAGGGAAAGGCTACACCTTC.

This chain links TRBV28 with TRBJ1-3; D gene uncertain. Germline V gene sequence: CDR1 MDHEN, CDR2 SYDVKM. The CDR3 runs 16 residues. V was shortened by 3 bases and J by 4 bases, with 16 bases between the two germline ends. The CDR3 reads CASSFEQALRGNTIYF. For the CDR3, the DNA is TGTGCCAGCAGTTTCGAGCAGGCGTTGCGCGGAAACACCATATATTTT. Full variable domain (remainder filled in from reference TRBV28 and TRBJ1-3): DVKVTQSSRYLVKRTGEKVFLECVQDMDHENMFWYRQDPGLGLRLIYFSYDVKMKEKGDIPEGYSVSREKKERFSLILESASTNQTSMYLCASSFEQALRGNTIYFGEGSWLTVV.

The rearrangement joins TRBV25-1 to TRBJ2-5; TRBD1 aligns across 9 bases. The V segment lost 10 bases and the J segment 5 bases; nucleotides outside the gene matches: 8. The CDR3 is made up of 13 amino acids. The germline gives CDR1 MGHDK, CDR2 SYGVNS. CDR3 loop: CATKTGGMETQYF. The CDR3 DNA follows: TGTGCCACCAAGACAGGGGGTATGGAGACCCAGTACTTC.

The chain is built from TRBV27 and TRBJ2-7; weak D call: TRBD2 (6 bases). Trimming removed 3 bases from V and 9 bases from J, with 15 bases in between. CDR3 size: 13 residues. Germline V gives CDR1 MNHEY, CDR2 SMNVEV (reference sequence). The CDR3: CASSFVAFGGQYF. The CDR3 nucleotides are TGTGCCAGCAGTTTTGTAGCATTCGGGGGGCAGTACTTC.

This chain joins TRBV5-4 and TRBJ2-2, with D unresolved. This CDR3 has 16 amino acids. The V and J ends lost 3 bases and 4 bases respectively, with 16 bases between them. Germline lookup yields CDR1 SGHNT and CDR2 YYREEE (reference sequence). As DNA, the CDR3 is TGTGCCAGCAGCTCCCACGGTACAGAACCCACCGGGGAGCTGTTTTTT. Its protein is CASSSHGTEPTGELFF. Combining the CDR3 with reference TRBV5-4 and TRBJ2-2 gives the whole variable domain ETGVTQSPTHLIKTRGQQVTLRCSSQSGHNTVSWYQQALGQGPQFIFQYYREEENGRGNFPPRFSGLQFPNYSSELNVNALELDDSALYLCASSSHGTEPTGELFFGEGSRLTVL.

V and J are TRBV18 and TRBJ2-7; tentative D call: TRBD2 (6 bases). The germline V gene has CDR1 KGHSH and CDR2 LQKENI. The CDR3 length is 14 residues. V lost 1 base and J lost 5, with 12 bases in between. CDR3 amino acids: CASSPLAEAHEQYF. As DNA, the CDR3 is TGTGCCAGCTCACCACTAGCGGAGGCCCACGAGCAGTACTTC.

The chain has TRBV27 and TRBJ1-2, with D perhaps TRBD1 (6 bases). V was shortened by 2 bases and J by 6 bases, with 16 bases between the two germline ends. The CDR3 has 15 amino acids. From germline, CDR1 is MNHEY and CDR2 SMNVEV (reference sequence). CDR3 protein: CASSLRGGHRDGYTF. CDR3 nucleotides: TGTGCCAGCAGTTTAAGGGGGGGACACAGAGATGGCTACACCTTC.

This chain links TRBV29-1 with TRBJ2-5, with D perhaps matching TRBD2 (5 bases). The CDR3 is made up of 12 amino acids. With 3 bases removed from V and 5 bases from J, the gap between germline ends came to 10 bases. The germline V gene has CDR1 SQVTM and CDR2 ANQGSEA. CDR3: CSVDRGTETQYF. CDR3 in DNA: TGCAGCGTTGATCGGGGTACGGAGACCCAGTACTTC.

The chain has TRBV27 and TRBJ1-2; D gene uncertain. CDR3 length: 14 amino acids. Trimming pared 0 bases from V and 8 bases from J, leaving 13 bases between. Germline CDR1 MNHEY, CDR2 SMNVEV (reference sequence). DNA for the CDR3: TGTGCCAGCAGTTTATCTGGGCAGCGGAGGGGCTACACCTTC. Translating gives CASSLSGQRRGYTF.

The CDR3 here is CATNTGTSFQPQHF. In DNA, the CDR3 is TGTGCCACCAACACAGGGACCTCTTTTCAGCCCCAGCATTTT. The V gene is TRBV19, the J gene TRBJ1-5; D might be TRBD1 (6 bases). CDR3 length: 14 residues. V lost 10 bases and J lost 6, with 19 bases in between. Germline V gene sequence: CDR1 LNHDA, CDR2 SQIVND (reference sequence).

CDR3 bases: TGTGCCAGCAGTTACTCCGAGCACTCCAATGAGCAGTTCTTC. Translated: CASSYSEHSNEQFF. The genes are TRBV6-5 and TRBJ2-1; no clear D. V lost 0 bases to trimming and J lost 6 bases, with 9 bases between them. The CDR3 runs 14 residues. Germline loops: CDR1 MNHEY, CDR2 SVGAGI.

This chain links TRBV28 with TRBJ2-2; no firm D call. Trimming stripped 5 bases from V and 5 bases from J, with 18 bases between. The germline V gene encodes CDR1 MDHEN and CDR2 SYDVKM. The CDR3 is 16 amino acids. In DNA, the CDR3 is TGTGCCAGCAGTCCCCCTTCTGTGGGCCGGACCGGGGAGCTGTTTTTT. This gives the protein CASSPPSVGRTGELFF.

The chain links TRBV19 to TRBJ1-5; 7 bases map to TRBD1. CDR3 size: 18 residues. The trim removed 0 bases at V and 0 bases at J, leaving 8 bases unmatched. Germline values: CDR1 LNHDA, CDR2 SQIVND (reference sequence). Here the CDR3 DNA reads TGTGCCAGTAGTATAGAGAAAATACAGGGGTATAGCAATCAGCCCCAGCATTTT. Amino acid sequence: CASSIEKIQGYSNQPQHF.